This paragraph covers one T cell receptor beta chain sequence. Its target is unknown. The data originate from a study of human thymus T cells. Assay: immunoSEQ multiplex PCR; the TCRdb copy retains only in-frame clones and omits some. The sample includes approximately 70,000 clones, roughly 95% seen only once; the top ten take approximately 0.032%. CDR3 length: 15 amino acids. V gave up 4 bases and J gave up 6 bases, with 17 bases separating them. Germline loops: CDR1 PRHDT, CDR2 FYEKMQ (reference sequence). The thymus tissue came from resections taken during corrective heart surgery. Immunologically healthy infants in Finland undergoing congenital heart defect surgery were the donors. The study's findings and limits: In unrelated individuals, thymic repertoires overlapped highly, according to related research. V and J gene usage appeared biased in thymic and blood repertoires.

The origin of this receptor is a girl younger than two with a congenital heart defect but otherwise immunologically healthy. The sample was thymus tissue. The gene calls are TRBV13 and TRBJ2-3; D not certain. CDR3 amino acids: CASSSNLGLGDTQYF. Here the CDR3 DNA reads TGTGCCAGCAGCTCGAATCTAGGGCTGGGGGATACGCAGTATTTT. Complete variable domain (other parts from reference TRBV13 and TRBJ2-3): AAGVIQSPRHLIKEKRETATLKCYPIPRHDTVYWYQQGPGQDPQFLISFYEKMQSDKGSIPDRFSAQQFSDYHSELNMSSLELGDSALYFCASSSNLGLGDTQYFGPGTRLTVL.